A selection of T cell receptor beta chains follows, all from one sample in a study of response to subunit inactivated influenza vaccine. TCRdb independently ran MiXCR on the RT-PCR reads; one entry per CDR3 protein. The table shows about 500,000 distinct CDR3 sequences, with 13% occurring only once. Specimen: PBMCs from blood, collected 35 to 45 days after vaccination. The receptors derive from a man aged 50 to 60 who received an inactivated influenza vaccine. The CDR3 runs from the conserved cysteine through the conserved F or W. D genes are given only for firm matches. Expanded clones get a size class; other rows say once, few or many, or leave the size out.

>TRBV4-1|TRBD2|14|few|TRBJ2-3
CASSAGTITDTQYF
TGCGCCAGCAGCGCCGGGACTATCACAGATACGCAGTATTTT
>TRBV4-1|TRBD1|14|few|TRBJ1-3
CASSQEQGRNTIYF
TGCGCCAGCAGCCAAGAACAGGGGCGAAACACCATATATTTT
>TRBV7-8|TRBD1|16|NA|TRBJ2-5
CASSQRSGTGVTTQYF
TGTGCCAGCAGCCAAAGGTCGGGGACAGGGGTGACGACCCAGTACTTC
>TRBV20-1|NA|15|NA|TRBJ2-1
CSARAASPEGNEQFF
TGCAGTGCTAGAGCAGCATCCCCTGAGGGAAATGAGCAGTTCTTC
>TRBV4-2|NA|15|many|TRBJ1-1
CASSPSDRSNTEAFF
TGTGCCAGCAGCCCATCCGACAGATCCAACACTGAAGCTTTCTTT
>TRBV5-1|TRBD1|16|few|TRBJ1-1
CASSLGGQTVGTEAFF
TGCGCCAGCAGCTTGGGGGGACAGACAGTAGGCACTGAAGCTTTCTTT
>TRBV18|NA|15|few|TRBJ2-5
CASSPPSQGGETQYF
TGTGCCAGCTCACCCCCCTCCCAGGGAGGAGAGACCCAGTACTTC
>TRBV4-1|NA|16|few|TRBJ2-7
CASSQDLAGRTYEQYF
TGCGCCAGCAGCCAAGATCTCGCGGGGAGAACCTACGAGCAGTACTTC
>TRBV5-1|NA|15|few|TRBJ2-2
CASSLRQDNTGELFF
TGCGCCAGCAGCTTGCGACAGGACAACACCGGGGAGCTGTTTTTT
>TRBV24-1|NA|12|NA|TRBJ1-1
CATSDRNTEAFF
TGTGCCACCAGTGATCGAAACACTGAAGCTTTCTTT
>TRBV27|NA|13|NA|TRBJ2-7
CASSQTPWYEQYF
TGTGCCAGCAGTCAGACCCCCTGGTACGAGCAGTACTTC
>TRBV5-1|NA|13|NA|TRBJ2-7
CASKKQSAYEQYF
TGCGCCAGCAAAAAACAATCAGCCTACGAGCAGTACTTC
>TRBV7-8|TRBD2|19|few|TRBJ2-2
CASSKNLPRAGGGTGELFF
TGTGCCAGCAGCAAAAACCTACCCCGAGCGGGAGGGGGCACCGGGGAGCTGTTTTTT
>TRBV12-3/TRBV12-4|NA|12|NA|TRBJ2-7
CASSLIQWEQYF
TGTGCCAGCAGTTTAATCCAATGGGAGCAGTACTTC
>TRBV6-2/TRBV6-3|NA|13|many|TRBJ2-2
CASSYFESGELFF
TGTGCCAGCAGTTACTTCGAATCCGGGGAGCTGTTTTTT
>TRBV15|NA|15|few|TRBJ1-5
CATLDRPYSNQPQHF
TGTGCCACTCTCGACAGGCCTTATAGCAATCAGCCCCAGCATTTT
>TRBV4-2|TRBD2|16|NA|TRBJ2-2
CASSTSGRWGTGELFF
TGTGCCAGCAGCACTAGCGGGAGATGGGGCACCGGGGAGCTGTTTTTT
>TRBV5-1|NA|13|NA|TRBJ1-2
CASSSQEAEGYTF
TGCGCCAGCAGCTCACAAGAGGCAGAGGGCTACACCTTC
>TRBV6-2/TRBV6-3|NA|12|few|TRBJ1-2
CASSPGHYGYTF
TGTGCCAGCAGCCCGGGACATTATGGCTACACCTTC
>TRBV28|NA|14|NA|TRBJ2-7
CASSPRLTGYEQYF
TGTGCCAGCAGTCCCAGACTAACGGGGTACGAGCAGTACTTC
>TRBV7-2|TRBD1|16|once|TRBJ1-2
CASSLAGTGQTKGYTF
TGTGCCAGCAGCTTAGCTGGGACAGGCCAGACTAAAGGCTACACCTTC
>TRBV20-1|NA|13|many|TRBJ2-1
CSAPLMGGNEQFF
TGCAGTGCTCCACTTATGGGCGGGAATGAGCAGTTCTTC
>TRBV7-2|NA|14|few|TRBJ2-7
CASTPVIGVNEQYF
TGTGCCAGCACTCCCGTAATAGGGGTTAACGAGCAGTACTTC
>TRBV30|TRBD1|13|few|TRBJ1-4
CACSGQGNEKLFF
TGTGCCTGCTCCGGACAGGGTAATGAAAAACTGTTTTTT
>TRBV28|TRBD2|13|NA|TRBJ2-1
CATTSGSYNEQFF
TGTGCCACAACTAGCGGGAGCTACAATGAGCAGTTCTTC
>TRBV11-2|NA|17|NA|TRBJ2-6
CASSLDQIASGANVLTF
TGTGCCAGCAGCTTAGACCAAATAGCCTCTGGGGCCAACGTCCTGACTTTC
>TRBV12-3/TRBV12-4|TRBD1|13|few|TRBJ2-7
CASSLRGRYEQYF
TGTGCCAGCAGTTTGAGGGGGCGCTACGAGCAGTACTTC
>TRBV7-9|NA|13|few|TRBJ2-3
CASSSIGGDTQYF
TGTGCCAGCAGCTCAATAGGGGGAGATACGCAGTATTTT
>TRBV20-1|NA|10|NA|TRBJ2-1
CSARQNEQFF
TGCAGTGCTAGACAAAATGAGCAGTTCTTC
>TRBV7-2|TRBD2|16|few|TRBJ2-7
CASSLRASGSSYEQYF
TGTGCCAGCAGCTTAAGGGCTAGCGGGAGCTCCTACGAGCAGTACTTC
>TRBV7-2|NA|14|NA|TRBJ2-1
CASSLARDINEQFF
TGTGCCAGCAGCTTAGCGCGGGACATTAATGAGCAGTTCTTC
>TRBV6-5|TRBD1|14|NA|TRBJ1-6
CASRKDRVGSPLHF
TGTGCCAGCAGAAAAGACAGGGTCGGATCACCCCTCCACTTT
>TRBV28|TRBD1|17|NA|TRBJ2-7
CASSQTAGTGDAYEQYF
TGTGCCAGCAGTCAAACCGCCGGGACAGGGGACGCCTACGAGCAGTACTTC
>TRBV19|NA|13|NA|TRBJ2-1
CASSIQRYNEQFF
TGTGCCAGTAGTATTCAACGCTACAATGAGCAGTTCTTC
>TRBV4-3|NA|16|NA|TRBJ2-1
CASSQALLPTYNEQFF
TGCGCCAGCAGCCAAGCGTTACTACCAACCTACAATGAGCAGTTCTTC
>TRBV10-3|NA|14|few|TRBJ2-5
CAISESGTQETQYF
TGTGCCATCAGTGAGTCCGGGACACAAGAGACCCAGTACTTC
>TRBV7-9|NA|14|NA|TRBJ2-5
CASSLASRQETQYF
TGTGCCAGCAGCTTAGCGAGTAGGCAAGAGACCCAGTACTTC
>TRBV6-2/TRBV6-3|NA|13|few|TRBJ2-2
CASSYRYTGELFF
TGTGCCAGCAGTTACAGATACACCGGGGAGCTGTTTTTT
>TRBV7-9|TRBD2|13|few|TRBJ2-5
CASNRGVSETQYF
TGTGCCAGCAATCGGGGGGTGTCGGAGACCCAGTACTTC
>TRBV20-1|TRBD2|15|few|TRBJ2-1
CSATGGTSGYNEQFF
TGCAGTGCTACTGGAGGGACTAGCGGTTACAATGAGCAGTTCTTC
>TRBV6-5|TRBD2|12|few|TRBJ2-3
CASTSGSDTQYF
TGTGCCAGCACTAGCGGGAGCGATACGCAGTATTTT
>TRBV28|TRBD2|14|few|TRBJ2-7
CASSNRLARTEQYF
TGTGCCAGCAGCAACAGACTAGCGCGTACCGAGCAGTACTTC
>TRBV6-5|NA|13|NA|TRBJ2-5
CASSYGPGETQYF
TGTGCCAGCAGTTACGGGCCAGGGGAGACCCAGTACTTC
>TRBV12-3/TRBV12-4|NA|14|NA|TRBJ1-1
CASSSWGQATEAFF
TGTGCCAGCAGTTCCTGGGGGCAAGCCACTGAAGCTTTCTTT
>TRBV11-2|NA|12|few|TRBJ2-1
CASSPAYGEQFF
TGTGCCAGCAGCCCCGCCTACGGTGAGCAGTTCTTC
>TRBV5-1|NA|14|few|TRBJ2-2
CASSLQHSTGELFF
TGCGCCAGCAGCTTGCAACACTCAACCGGGGAGCTGTTTTTT
>TRBV6-1|NA|19|many|TRBJ2-2
CASSRIPDYLEGGAGELFF
TGTGCCAGCAGTCGAATTCCGGACTACTTAGAAGGGGGAGCCGGGGAGCTGTTTTTT
>TRBV9|NA|14|NA|TRBJ2-7
CASSVGTYTYEQYF
TGTGCCAGCAGCGTAGGAACGTATACCTACGAGCAGTACTTC
>TRBV7-8|NA|11|NA|TRBJ1-1
CASSSNPEAFF
TGTGCCAGCAGCTCGAATCCTGAAGCTTTCTTT
>TRBV11-1|TRBD1|18|NA|TRBJ2-6
CASSLFGRGNAGANVLTF
TGTGCCAGCAGCTTATTCGGCAGGGGGAACGCTGGGGCCAACGTCCTGACTTTC
>TRBV11-2|TRBD1|15|few|TRBJ2-2
CASRTGIRRGGELFF
TGTGCCAGCAGGACAGGGATCAGACGGGGCGGGGAGCTGTTTTTT
>TRBV6-2/TRBV6-3|NA|15|many|TRBJ2-5
CASIDAGRVEETQYF
TGTGCCAGCATCGACGCGGGCAGGGTCGAGGAGACCCAGTACTTC
>TRBV11-2|NA|17|NA|TRBJ2-3
CASSLDPTGRGTDTQYF
TGTGCCAGCAGCTTAGACCCGACAGGGAGGGGCACAGATACGCAGTATTTT
>TRBV20-1|TRBD2|18|few|TRBJ2-1
CSANALGLAGGPYNEQFF
TGCAGTGCCAACGCGCTGGGACTAGCGGGAGGGCCCTACAATGAGCAGTTCTTC